The sequence of this T cell receptor (beta chain) was determined in a study of blood T cell repertoires in COVID-19. Study-wide background: Both acute and convalescent COVID-19 samples were obtained from the United States, Italy and Spain. The analysed material was cDNA or gDNA that came from T cells, B-cell-depleted T cells, or PBMCs.

As processed by the authors: The assay estimated nucleated cells by amplifying reference gene primers. The protocol was immunoSEQ multiplex PCR, while the TCRdb copy is restricted to in-frame clones and leaves out a portion. The D gene and trimming were derived from the DNA, and the V and J assignments and clone size from that table. The profile shows roughly 150,000 clones, 80% of them singletons. From germline, CDR1 is DFQATT and CDR2 SNEGSKA (reference sequence). Trimming shortened V by 6 bases and J by 4 bases, and 9 bases separated the two germline ends. CDR3 length: 11 residues. The clonotype comes from a man in his 60s with acute or convalescent COVID-19. What was sequenced was peripheral blood. This sequence joins TRBV20-1 and TRBJ2-5, with D unresolved. In nucleotides, the CDR3 is TGCAGTGCCAGCTCGGGAGAGACCCAGTACTTC. Protein sequence: CSASSGETQYF.